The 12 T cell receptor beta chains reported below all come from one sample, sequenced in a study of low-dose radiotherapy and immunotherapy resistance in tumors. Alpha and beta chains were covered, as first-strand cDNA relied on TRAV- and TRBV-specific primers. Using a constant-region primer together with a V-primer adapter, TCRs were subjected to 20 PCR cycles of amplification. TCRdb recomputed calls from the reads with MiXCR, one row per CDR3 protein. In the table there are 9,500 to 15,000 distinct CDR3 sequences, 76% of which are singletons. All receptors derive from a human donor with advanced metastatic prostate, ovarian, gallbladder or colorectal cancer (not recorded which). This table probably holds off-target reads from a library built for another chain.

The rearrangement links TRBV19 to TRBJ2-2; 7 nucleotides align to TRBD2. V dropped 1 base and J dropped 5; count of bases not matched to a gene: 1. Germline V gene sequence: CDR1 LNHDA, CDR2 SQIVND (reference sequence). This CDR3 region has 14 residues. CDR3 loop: CASSIGGRTGELFF. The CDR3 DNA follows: TGTGCCAGTAGTATAGGCGGGAGAACCGGGGAGCTGTTTTTT.

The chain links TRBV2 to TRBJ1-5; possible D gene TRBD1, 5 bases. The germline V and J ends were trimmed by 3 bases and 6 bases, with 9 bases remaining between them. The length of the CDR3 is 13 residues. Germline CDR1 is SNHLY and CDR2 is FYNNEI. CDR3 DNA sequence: TGTGCCAGCAGTGATGGGGGTCCTCAGCCCCAGCATTTT. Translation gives CASSDGGPQPQHF.

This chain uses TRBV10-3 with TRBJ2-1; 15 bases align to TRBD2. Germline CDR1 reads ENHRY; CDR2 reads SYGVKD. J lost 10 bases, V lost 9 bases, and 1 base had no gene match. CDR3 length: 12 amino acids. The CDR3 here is CAIGTSGREQFF. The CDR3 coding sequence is TGTGCCATAGGGACTAGCGGGAGGGAGCAGTTCTTC.

In DNA form, the CDR3 reads TGCAGCGTTGAAGAAAATGTGAGCGAGCAGTACTTC. As protein: CSVEENVSEQYF. V usage is TRBV29-1 and J usage is TRBJ2-7, with no clear D. The V end was cut by 0 bases, the J end by 6 bases, with 9 bases between. From germline, CDR1 is SQVTM and CDR2 ANQGSEA. This CDR3 spans 12 amino acids.

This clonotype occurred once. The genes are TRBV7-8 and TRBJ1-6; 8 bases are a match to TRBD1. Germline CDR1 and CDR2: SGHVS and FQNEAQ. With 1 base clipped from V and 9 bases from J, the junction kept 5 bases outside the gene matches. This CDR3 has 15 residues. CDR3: CASSLGQGAGSPLHF. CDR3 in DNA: TGTGCCAGCAGCTTAGGGCAGGGGGCTGGTTCACCCCTCCACTTT.

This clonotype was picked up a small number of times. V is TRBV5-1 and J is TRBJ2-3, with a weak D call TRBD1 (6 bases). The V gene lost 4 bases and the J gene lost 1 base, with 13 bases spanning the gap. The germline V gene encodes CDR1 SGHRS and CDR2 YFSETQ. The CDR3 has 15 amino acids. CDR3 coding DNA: TGCGCCAGCAGCACCGGGACAATCCGCACAGATACGCAGTATTTT. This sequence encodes CASSTGTIRTDTQYF.

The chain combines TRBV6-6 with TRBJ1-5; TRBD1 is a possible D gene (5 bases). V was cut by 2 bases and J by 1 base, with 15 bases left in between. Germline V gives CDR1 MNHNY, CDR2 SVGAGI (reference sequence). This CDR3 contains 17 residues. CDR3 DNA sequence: TGTGCCAGCAGTTACGGGGCTGGGTTCGGGAGCAATCAGCCCCAGCATTTT. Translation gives CASSYGAGFGSNQPQHF.

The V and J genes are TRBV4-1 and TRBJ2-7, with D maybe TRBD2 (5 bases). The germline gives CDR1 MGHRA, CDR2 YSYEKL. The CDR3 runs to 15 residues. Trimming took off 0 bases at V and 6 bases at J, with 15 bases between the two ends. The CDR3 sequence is CASSQDGLGNGEQYF. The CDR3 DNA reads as TGCGCCAGCAGCCAAGACGGACTCGGAAACGGCGAGCAGTACTTC.

The CDR3 DNA reads TGTGCCAGCTCACCAAACCAGGACAATGAGCAGTTCTTC. This sequence encodes CASSPNQDNEQFF. This rearrangement joins TRBV18 to TRBJ2-1; D is unresolved. CDR1 KGHSH and CDR2 LQKENI come from the germline V gene. The CDR3 sequence is 13 residues long. Trimming cost V 2 bases and J 5 bases, with 7 bases left between them.

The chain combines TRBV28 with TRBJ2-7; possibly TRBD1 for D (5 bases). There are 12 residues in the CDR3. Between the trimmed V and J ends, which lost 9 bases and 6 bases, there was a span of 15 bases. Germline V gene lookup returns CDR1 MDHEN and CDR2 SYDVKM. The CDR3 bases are TGTGCCAGTGGGGCCCTAACGACCGAGCAGTACTTC. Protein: CASGALTTEQYF.

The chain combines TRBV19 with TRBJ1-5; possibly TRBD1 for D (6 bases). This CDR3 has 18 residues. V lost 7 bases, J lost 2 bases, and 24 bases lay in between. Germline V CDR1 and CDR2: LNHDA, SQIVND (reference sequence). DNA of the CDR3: TGTGCCAGTAACCACCCTCCAGGGGTTCGGATTCGCAATCAGCCCCAGCATTTT. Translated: CASNHPPGVRIRNQPQHF.

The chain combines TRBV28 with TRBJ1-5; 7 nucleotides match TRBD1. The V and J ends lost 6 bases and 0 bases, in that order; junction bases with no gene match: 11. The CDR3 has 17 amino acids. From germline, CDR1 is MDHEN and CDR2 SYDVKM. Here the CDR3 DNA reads TGTGCCAGCAGCACAAGGGACAGCTTGTATAGCAATCAGCCCCAGCATTTT. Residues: CASSTRDSLYSNQPQHF.